This TCR beta chain was captured by sequencing in a study of blood T cell repertoires in COVID-19. Turning to the study itself: The samples span acute and convalescent COVID-19 from the United States, Italy and Spain. Sample material is recorded as cDNA or gDNA derived from T cells, B-cell-depleted T cells, or PBMCs.

Methods used by the authors: Counts of nucleated cells, estimated from reference gene primer amplification, were obtained. The data were produced by immunoSEQ multiplex PCR, yet TCRdb's version contains in-frame clones alone and is incomplete. From that table come the V and J calls and clone size; the DNA was used to work out D and trimming. This table has about 53,000 clones, about 80% appearing once. A note on this clone: Other nucleotide sequences in the sample specify the same CDR3.

This sequence was found in a human donor in a cohort sampled during active COVID-19. The sequenced sample was peripheral blood.

CDR3 region: CASSRGQGGYNEQFF. CDR3 sequence (DNA): TGTGCCAGCAGCCGCGGACAGGGGGGCTACAATGAGCAGTTCTTC. The chain is built from TRBV6-5 and TRBJ2-1, with 10 bases fitting TRBD1. J lost 3 bases, V lost 6 bases, and 5 bases had no gene match. Looked up from germline, CDR1 is MNHEY and CDR2 is SVGAGI. This CDR3 region has 15 residues.